This is a list of T cell receptor beta chains from one sample in a study of beta chain features in type 1 diabetes. Libraries were prepared by immunoSEQ multiplex PCR; TCRdb keeps only in-frame clonotypes and omits some of them. In the table there are approximately 170,000 clones, approximately 8.1% of which are singletons. Source material: central memory CD4+ T cells from blood. All receptors come from a man between 18 and 35 years old with type 1 diabetes. Both conserved end residues are part of each CDR3. The D gene is left open where the match is weak. Part of the rows lack a size; the others show once, few, many or a class for expanded clones.

d_call: -
j_call: TRBJ2-5
v_call: TRBV6-5
clone_size: -
cdr3_nt: TGTGCCAGCAGTTACGGGCACTGGCAGTACTTC
cdr3_aa: CASSYGHWQYF

d_call: -
j_call: TRBJ2-3
v_call: TRBV5-1
clone_size: -
cdr3_nt: TGCGCCAGCAGCCAAGCGAACACAGATACGCAGTATTTT
cdr3_aa: CASSQANTDTQYF

d_call: -
j_call: TRBJ2-6
v_call: TRBV28
clone_size: few
cdr3_nt: TGTGCCAGCAGTTTCCGGGGGTCCCGCTCTGGGGCCAACGTCCTGACTTTC
cdr3_aa: CASSFRGSRSGANVLTF

d_call: -
j_call: TRBJ1-5
v_call: TRBV30
clone_size: -
cdr3_nt: TGTGCCTGGAGTGTACGGGTAAATCAGCCCCAGCATTTT
cdr3_aa: CAWSVRVNQPQHF

d_call: -
j_call: TRBJ2-3
v_call: TRBV6-5
clone_size: few
cdr3_nt: TGTGCCAGCAGGCAACCGTCGGCAGATACGCAGTATTTT
cdr3_aa: CASRQPSADTQYF

d_call: TRBD1
j_call: TRBJ1-6
v_call: TRBV4-2
clone_size: many
cdr3_nt: TGTGCCAGCAGAAAGACAGGGAGCGATTCACCCCTCCACTTT
cdr3_aa: CASRKTGSDSPLHF

d_call: TRBD1
j_call: TRBJ2-3
v_call: TRBV6-6
clone_size: once
cdr3_nt: TGTGCCAGCAGTTACACGGGACAGTACACAGATACGCAGTATTTT
cdr3_aa: CASSYTGQYTDTQYF

d_call: -
j_call: TRBJ1-2
v_call: TRBV28
clone_size: -
cdr3_nt: TGTGCCAGCAACAGGGAGGGGAGATATGGCTACACCTTC
cdr3_aa: CASNREGRYGYTF

d_call: TRBD2
j_call: TRBJ2-7
v_call: TRBV5-1
clone_size: -
cdr3_nt: TGCGCCAGCACTAACCAACAGAGCGGGGGGGCCTACGAGCAGTACTTC
cdr3_aa: CASTNQQSGGAYEQYF

d_call: TRBD1
j_call: TRBJ1-2
v_call: TRBV7-9
clone_size: -
cdr3_nt: TGTGCCAGCAGCTTAGTGACAGGGGGGGCCTATGGCTACACCTTC
cdr3_aa: CASSLVTGGAYGYTF

d_call: -
j_call: TRBJ2-1
v_call: TRBV11-2
clone_size: -
cdr3_nt: TGTGCCAGCAGCCAAATGCCGGGCGGAGGGGGGGATGAGCAGTTCTTC
cdr3_aa: CASSQMPGGGGDEQFF

d_call: -
j_call: TRBJ1-6
v_call: TRBV6-5
clone_size: few
cdr3_nt: TGTGCCAGCAGCTACAGCAGGGGCCATAATTCACCCCTCCACTTT
cdr3_aa: CASSYSRGHNSPLHF

d_call: -
j_call: TRBJ2-2
v_call: TRBV5-4
clone_size: few
cdr3_nt: TGTGCCAGCCAGGCGGGGACCAAGAACACCGGGGAGCTGTTTTTT
cdr3_aa: CASQAGTKNTGELFF

d_call: TRBD1
j_call: TRBJ2-1
v_call: TRBV6-1
clone_size: -
cdr3_nt: TGTGCCAGCAGACGGCCCGGGACAGAGTACAATGAGCAGTTCTTC
cdr3_aa: CASRRPGTEYNEQFF

d_call: -
j_call: TRBJ2-7
v_call: TRBV6-5
clone_size: -
cdr3_nt: TGTGCCAGCAGACGAAAGAACGACCCGGGGTACGAGCAGTACTTC
cdr3_aa: CASRRKNDPGYEQYF

d_call: TRBD1
j_call: TRBJ1-1
v_call: TRBV11-2
clone_size: many
cdr3_nt: TGTGCCAGCAGCGCCTGGACAGGGGGAAACACTGAAGCTTTCTTT
cdr3_aa: CASSAWTGGNTEAFF

d_call: TRBD2
j_call: TRBJ2-7
v_call: TRBV5-1
clone_size: few
cdr3_nt: TGCGCCAGCAGCTTGGATACTAGCGGGGTCTACGAGCAGTACTTC
cdr3_aa: CASSLDTSGVYEQYF

d_call: TRBD2
j_call: TRBJ2-1
v_call: TRBV15
clone_size: -
cdr3_nt: TGTGCCACCAGCAGCCGGGAGGCAGGCAATGAGCAGTTCTTC
cdr3_aa: CATSSREAGNEQFF

d_call: TRBD2
j_call: TRBJ2-5
v_call: TRBV10-2
clone_size: few
cdr3_nt: TGCGCCAGCTCAGAAGGCGGACTAGCCGGGGGGGGTGCGACCCAGTACTTC
cdr3_aa: CASSEGGLAGGGATQYF

d_call: TRBD1
j_call: TRBJ1-2
v_call: TRBV19
clone_size: -
cdr3_nt: TGTGCCAGTAGCGCCTTTAGGGACAGGGTTACCTTC
cdr3_aa: CASSAFRDRVTF

d_call: TRBD2
j_call: TRBJ2-7
v_call: TRBV7-2
clone_size: -
cdr3_nt: TGTGCCAGCAGCTTAGCTGCGGGGGTAGGGTACGAGCAGTACTTC
cdr3_aa: CASSLAAGVGYEQYF

d_call: TRBD1
j_call: TRBJ1-1
v_call: TRBV6-6
clone_size: few
cdr3_nt: TGTGCCAGCATGGACAGGGGGCTCAACACTGAAGCTTTCTTT
cdr3_aa: CASMDRGLNTEAFF

d_call: -
j_call: TRBJ2-5
v_call: TRBV25-1
clone_size: few
cdr3_nt: TGTGCCAGCAGATATCAAGAGACCCAGTACTTC
cdr3_aa: CASRYQETQYF

d_call: TRBD2
j_call: TRBJ2-5
v_call: TRBV18
clone_size: few
cdr3_nt: TGTGCCAGCTCACCATTCGCGGGGGGACGGCGGGAAGAGACCCAGTACTTC
cdr3_aa: CASSPFAGGRREETQYF

d_call: -
j_call: TRBJ1-5
v_call: TRBV6-5
clone_size: -
cdr3_nt: TGTGCCAGCAGTTACTCAGAGAATCAGCCCCAGCATTTT
cdr3_aa: CASSYSENQPQHF

d_call: TRBD2
j_call: TRBJ2-3
v_call: TRBV27
clone_size: -
cdr3_nt: TGTGCCAGCAATCTAGCGGGAGCAGATACGCAGTATTTT
cdr3_aa: CASNLAGADTQYF

d_call: -
j_call: TRBJ2-7
v_call: TRBV7-6
clone_size: -
cdr3_nt: TGTGCCAGCAGCTCCCCGAGCTCCTACGAGCAGTACTTC
cdr3_aa: CASSSPSSYEQYF

d_call: -
j_call: TRBJ2-1
v_call: TRBV7-6
clone_size: few
cdr3_nt: TGTGCCAGCAGCTTAGAGAGCAATGAGCAGTTCTTC
cdr3_aa: CASSLESNEQFF

d_call: -
j_call: TRBJ2-1
v_call: TRBV7-2
clone_size: -
cdr3_nt: TGTGCCAGCAGCTTAGTGGAGGGGGCTAGTGAGCAGTTCTTC
cdr3_aa: CASSLVEGASEQFF

d_call: TRBD1
j_call: TRBJ1-4
v_call: TRBV27
clone_size: few
cdr3_nt: TGTGCCAGCAGTTGGGCCGGGACAGTACGTGAAAAACTGTTTTTT
cdr3_aa: CASSWAGTVREKLFF

d_call: TRBD1
j_call: TRBJ2-5
v_call: TRBV7-2
clone_size: few
cdr3_nt: TGTGCCAGCAGCCATAGTGCGGGACAGGGGGCCCAGTACTTC
cdr3_aa: CASSHSAGQGAQYF

d_call: -
j_call: TRBJ2-5
v_call: TRBV5-8
clone_size: few
cdr3_nt: TGTGCCAGCAGCTTGGGACTGAAAGAGACCCAGTACTTC
cdr3_aa: CASSLGLKETQYF

d_call: -
j_call: TRBJ1-2
v_call: TRBV7-2
clone_size: few
cdr3_nt: TGTGCCAGCAGAGGCGGTCCTAACTATGGCTACACCTTC
cdr3_aa: CASRGGPNYGYTF

d_call: -
j_call: TRBJ2-5
v_call: TRBV28
clone_size: few
cdr3_nt: TGTGCCAGCAGTCCTTACCAAGAGACCCAGTACTTC
cdr3_aa: CASSPYQETQYF

d_call: -
j_call: TRBJ2-7
v_call: TRBV14
clone_size: few
cdr3_nt: TGTGCCAGCAGCCATCCCGGACAGCGGAGCTCCTACGAGCAGTACTTC
cdr3_aa: CASSHPGQRSSYEQYF

d_call: -
j_call: TRBJ2-3
v_call: TRBV28
clone_size: many
cdr3_nt: TGTGCCAGCAGTTTCGTCCGCGGGACCACAGATACGCAGTATTTT
cdr3_aa: CASSFVRGTTDTQYF

d_call: TRBD1
j_call: TRBJ2-1
v_call: TRBV19
clone_size: -
cdr3_nt: TGTGCCAGTAGTTACCGGACAGGGGCTGTGAATGAGCAGTTCTTC
cdr3_aa: CASSYRTGAVNEQFF

d_call: -
j_call: TRBJ2-4
v_call: TRBV11-2
clone_size: few
cdr3_nt: TGTGCCAGCCGATCAATCCGGCAGGGCACAAACATTCAGTACTTC
cdr3_aa: CASRSIRQGTNIQYF

d_call: TRBD2
j_call: TRBJ2-7
v_call: TRBV20-1
clone_size: few
cdr3_nt: TGCAGTGCTAAGAGCGGGAGTGAGCAGTACTTC
cdr3_aa: CSAKSGSEQYF

d_call: TRBD2
j_call: TRBJ2-1
v_call: TRBV6-5
clone_size: few
cdr3_nt: TGTGCCAGCACTGGTAGCGGGAGGGTTATGGGTGAGCAGTTCTTC
cdr3_aa: CASTGSGRVMGEQFF

d_call: -
j_call: TRBJ1-2
v_call: TRBV5-4
clone_size: -
cdr3_nt: TGTGCCAGCAGCTTGTGGCAGGGAACCTATGGCTACACCTTC
cdr3_aa: CASSLWQGTYGYTF

d_call: -
j_call: TRBJ2-5
v_call: TRBV28
clone_size: few
cdr3_nt: TGTGCCAGCAGACCACCAGGAGGGGAGACCCAGTACTTC
cdr3_aa: CASRPPGGETQYF

d_call: -
j_call: TRBJ2-2
v_call: TRBV28
clone_size: many
cdr3_nt: TGTGCCAGCAGGACAGGGAACACCGGGGAGCTGTTTTTT
cdr3_aa: CASRTGNTGELFF

d_call: -
j_call: TRBJ2-2
v_call: TRBV5-1
clone_size: -
cdr3_nt: TGCGCCAGCAAAGACACACCGGCCGGGGAGCTGTTTTTT
cdr3_aa: CASKDTPAGELFF

d_call: TRBD2
j_call: TRBJ2-1
v_call: TRBV30
clone_size: -
cdr3_nt: TGTGCCTGGAACGCGGGGGGGCGAGGAAGTGAGCAGTTCTTC
cdr3_aa: CAWNAGGRGSEQFF

d_call: -
j_call: TRBJ2-7
v_call: TRBV29-1
clone_size: many
cdr3_nt: TGCAGCGTCGCCGGGACATCCGGCGAGCAGTACTTC
cdr3_aa: CSVAGTSGEQYF

d_call: TRBD1
j_call: TRBJ2-6
v_call: TRBV15
clone_size: many
cdr3_nt: TGTGCCACCACGCATGCGGGGACAGGGAGATCTGGGGCCAACGTCCTGACTTTC
cdr3_aa: CATTHAGTGRSGANVLTF

d_call: TRBD2
j_call: TRBJ2-1
v_call: TRBV5-1
clone_size: -
cdr3_nt: TGCGCCAGCAGCTCGGGACTAGCGGGAGCAGGAGGAGAGCAGTTCTTC
cdr3_aa: CASSSGLAGAGGEQFF

d_call: TRBD1
j_call: TRBJ2-7
v_call: TRBV10-3
clone_size: -
cdr3_nt: TGTGCCATCAGTGACCGACAGGGTTTGGGCGAGCAGTACTTC
cdr3_aa: CAISDRQGLGEQYF

d_call: -
j_call: TRBJ2-1
v_call: TRBV30
clone_size: few
cdr3_nt: TGTGCCTGGAGTCCTAAGGGGGGCGGGGGCTACAATGAGCAGTTCTTC
cdr3_aa: CAWSPKGGGGYNEQFF

d_call: -
j_call: TRBJ1-6
v_call: TRBV10-3
clone_size: few
cdr3_nt: TGTGCCACCGGTGAAACCAACAGGGACTCACCCCTCCACTTT
cdr3_aa: CATGETNRDSPLHF